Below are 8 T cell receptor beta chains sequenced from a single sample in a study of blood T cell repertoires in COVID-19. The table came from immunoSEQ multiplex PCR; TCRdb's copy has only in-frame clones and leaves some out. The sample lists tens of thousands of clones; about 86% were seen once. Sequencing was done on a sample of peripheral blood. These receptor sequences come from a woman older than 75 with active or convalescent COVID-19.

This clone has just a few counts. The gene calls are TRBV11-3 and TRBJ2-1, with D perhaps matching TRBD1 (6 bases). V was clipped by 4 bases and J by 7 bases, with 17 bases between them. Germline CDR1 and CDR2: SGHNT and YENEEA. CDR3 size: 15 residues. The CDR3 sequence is CASSSQGPLGNEQFF. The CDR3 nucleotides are TGTGCCAGCAGCTCACAGGGACCCTTGGGGAATGAGCAGTTCTTC. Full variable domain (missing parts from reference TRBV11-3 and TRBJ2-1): EAGVVQSPRYKIIEKKQPVAFWCNPISGHNTLYWYLQNLGQGPELLIRYENEEAVDDSQLPKDRFSAERLKGVDSTLKIQPAELGDSAVYLCASSSQGPLGNEQFFGPGTRLTVL.

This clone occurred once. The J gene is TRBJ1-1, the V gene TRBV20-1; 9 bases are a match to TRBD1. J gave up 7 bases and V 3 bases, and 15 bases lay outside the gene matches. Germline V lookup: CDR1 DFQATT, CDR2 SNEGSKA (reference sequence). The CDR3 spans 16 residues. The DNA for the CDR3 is TGCAGTGCTAGTAAGACAGGGGGAGTGATTGCAAGTGAAGCTTTCTTT. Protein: CSASKTGGVIASEAFF.

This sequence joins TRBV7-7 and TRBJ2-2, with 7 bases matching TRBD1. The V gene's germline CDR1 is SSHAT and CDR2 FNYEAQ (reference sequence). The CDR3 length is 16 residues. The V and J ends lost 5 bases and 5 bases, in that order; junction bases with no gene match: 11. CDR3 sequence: CASSQDRIGGTGELFF. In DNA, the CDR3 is TGTGCCAGCAGCCAGGACAGGATAGGGGGAACCGGGGAGCTGTTTTTT.

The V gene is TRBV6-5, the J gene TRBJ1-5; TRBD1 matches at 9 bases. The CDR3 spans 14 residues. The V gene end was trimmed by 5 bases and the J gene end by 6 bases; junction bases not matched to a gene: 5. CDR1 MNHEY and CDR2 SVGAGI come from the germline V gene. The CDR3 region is CASSPGQGGQPQHF. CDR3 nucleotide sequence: TGTGCCAGCAGTCCGGGACAGGGCGGTCAGCCCCAGCATTTT.

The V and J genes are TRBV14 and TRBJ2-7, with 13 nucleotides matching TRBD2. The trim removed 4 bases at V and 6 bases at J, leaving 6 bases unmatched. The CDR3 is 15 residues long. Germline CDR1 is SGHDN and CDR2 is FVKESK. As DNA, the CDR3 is TGTGCCAGCAGCCGTCCCGGACTAGCGGGAGTCGAGCAGTACTTC. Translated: CASSRPGLAGVEQYF.

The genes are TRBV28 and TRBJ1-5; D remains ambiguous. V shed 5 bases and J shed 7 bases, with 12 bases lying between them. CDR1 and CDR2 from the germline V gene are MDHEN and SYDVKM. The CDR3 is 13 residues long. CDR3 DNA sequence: TGTGCCAGCAGTCCTACCTCGATGCAGCCCCAGCATTTT. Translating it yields CASSPTSMQPQHF.

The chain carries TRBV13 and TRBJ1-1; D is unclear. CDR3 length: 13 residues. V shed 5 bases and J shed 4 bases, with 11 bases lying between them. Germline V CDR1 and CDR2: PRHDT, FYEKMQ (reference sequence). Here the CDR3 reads CASSVTRVTEAFF. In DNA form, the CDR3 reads TGTGCCAGCAGCGTAACACGGGTCACTGAAGCTTTCTTT.

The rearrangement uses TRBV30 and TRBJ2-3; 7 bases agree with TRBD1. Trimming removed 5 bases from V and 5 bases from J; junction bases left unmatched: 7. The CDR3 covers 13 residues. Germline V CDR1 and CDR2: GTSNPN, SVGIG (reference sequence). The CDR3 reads CAWATGTGDTQYF. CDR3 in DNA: TGTGCCTGGGCGACAGGGACGGGAGATACGCAGTATTTT.